This T cell receptor beta chain originates from a study of T-cell reconstitution after alpha-beta-depleted transplantation in children (dated by TCRdb to about 2016). Concerning the study at large: Using TCR repertoire profiling, the study quantitatively followed how T-cell immune reconstitution unfolded in children after TCRalphabeta/CD19-depleted allogeneic hematopoietic cell transplantation. Findings and caveats that apply to the study as a whole: In some patients, the high TCRbeta diversity seen at day 60 was put down to recipient T cells and intrathymic progenitors that had survived conditioning. The apparently early alphabetaT-cell count recovery about two months after transplant was reportedly dependent on only several hundred rapidly expanded clones derived from non-depleted graft cells. Over subsequent months, a decline in hyperexpanded clone frequencies was noted, and after one year, T-cell counts and TCRbeta diversity were mostly ascribed to newly produced T cells.

The sample's treatment or condition label, decoded: allogeneic hematopoietic cell transplantation with graft depleted of TCRalphabeta T cells and CD19 B cells. The children who served as transplant recipients had been given grafts of TCRalphabeta/CD19-depleted allogeneic hematopoietic cells. Comments on this clonotype: The specificity of this receptor is unknown. The record has no base qualities; no much larger clone is one base away.

Library preparation was by PCR. Reads for this sample came from an Illumina HiSeq 2500. Molecular barcoding was employed in the preparation of TCR libraries, with unique molecular identifiers being used to normalize TCRbeta repertoire quantification. TCRdb reprocessed the public reads (quality trimming at Q25 with fastp, clone calling with MiXCR) and kept in-frame beta chains. Rows matching on CDR3 protein sequence are summarized as one entry with the most common DNA and genes. For this sample the table gives roughly 490,000 distinct CDR3 sequences, of which roughly an eighth were detected only once. The ten largest clones take up about 15% of the sample. The TCR comes from a female patient between 2 and 15 years old who had a stem cell transplant for aplastic anemia, so the T cells may come from the graft donor. The source was PBMCs, mostly from graft donor cells, collected 180 days after TCRalphabeta/CD19-depleted stem cell transplant.

The CDR3 region: CASSLALAGGRYTQYF. Here is the DNA: TGTGCCAGCAGTTTAGCTCTTGCGGGGGGTCGTTATACGCAGTATTTT. This chain is built from TRBV28 and TRBJ2-3; the central 8 bases match TRBD2. The germline V and J ends show losses of 2 bases and 7 bases respectively, and no gene match explains 11 bases of the junction. As encoded in the germline V gene, CDR1 is MDHEN while CDR2 is SYDVKM. The CDR3 covers 16 residues, taking in both the cysteine and the phenylalanine. CDR3 DNA is the only sequence kept; it has 48 bases, read in frame from the first base.